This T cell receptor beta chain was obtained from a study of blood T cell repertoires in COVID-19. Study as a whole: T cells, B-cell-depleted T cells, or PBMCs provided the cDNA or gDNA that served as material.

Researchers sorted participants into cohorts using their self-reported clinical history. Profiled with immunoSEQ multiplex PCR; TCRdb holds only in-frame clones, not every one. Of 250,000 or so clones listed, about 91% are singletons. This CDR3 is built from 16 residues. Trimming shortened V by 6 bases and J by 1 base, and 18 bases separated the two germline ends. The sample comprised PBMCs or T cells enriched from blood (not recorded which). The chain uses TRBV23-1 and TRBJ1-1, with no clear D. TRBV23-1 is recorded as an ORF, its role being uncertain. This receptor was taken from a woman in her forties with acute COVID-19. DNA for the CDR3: TGCGCCAGCAGGGGAGGCGGTTACTCTGGGAACACTGAAGCTTTCTTT. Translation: CASRGGGYSGNTEAFF.